The next 7 T cell receptor beta chains were all read from a single sample in a study of T cells after yellow fever vaccination. TCRdb reprocessed the 5' RACE reads with MiXCR, giving one entry per CDR3 protein. Of roughly 350,000 distinct CDR3 sequences in the sample, 4.1% are singletons; the top ten hold roughly 24%. Sequencing was performed on PBMCs, taken 5 days after the yellow fever booster vaccination. The receptors stem from a man aged 18-30 years who received the YFV17D yellow fever vaccine.

This clonotype was counted a few times. The chain combines TRBV12-3 or TRBV12-4 with TRBJ1-1; D unresolved. The ends were cut back, 2 bases at V and 8 bases at J, with 12 bases in the middle. This CDR3 has 13 residues. CDR3 bases: TGTGCCAGCAGTTTATTCCCCGGGTCCGAAGCTTTCTTT. Its protein product is CASSLFPGSEAFF.

This clonotype has ten or more counts. The rearrangement joins TRBV6-2 or TRBV6-3 to TRBJ2-5, with unresolved D. Per germline, CDR1 MNHEY and CDR2 SVGEGT. This CDR3 is 14 amino acids long. Trimming took 7 bases from V and 5 from J, leaving 17 bases between them. The CDR3 protein is CASTQPWPGETQYF. The CDR3 nucleotides read TGTGCCAGCACCCAACCATGGCCTGGGGAGACCCAGTACTTC.

This clonotype was recorded many times. This rearrangement joins TRBV7-2 to TRBJ2-5; the D call may be TRBD1 or TRBD2 (6 bases each). The CDR3 is 14 residues long. V was cut by 4 bases and J by 2 bases, with 11 bases left in between. Germline lookup yields CDR1 SGHTA and CDR2 FQGNSA. The CDR3: CASSWRDTQETQYF. The CDR3 region has the DNA TGTGCCAGCAGCTGGCGGGACACACAAGAGACCCAGTACTTC.

This clonotype was counted only a few times. The chain carries TRBV5-1 and TRBJ2-2; TRBD1 agrees at 7 bases. The CDR3 extends over 14 amino acids. Germline V CDR1 and CDR2: SGHRS, YFSETQ. The V and J ends lost 2 bases and 8 bases, in that order; junction bases with no gene match: 6. The CDR3 bases are TGCGCCAGCAGCTTTACACCGGGACAGGGGGAGCTGTTTTTT. This sequence encodes CASSFTPGQGELFF.

The sample holds a few counts of this clonotype. The V gene is TRBV7-9, the J gene TRBJ2-3; no reliable D call. The CDR3 length is 17 residues. Germline V gene sequence: CDR1 SEHNR, CDR2 FQNEAQ (reference sequence). The ends were cut back, 5 bases at V and 1 base at J, with 19 bases in the middle. The CDR3 protein is CASSTERGWRGTDTQYF. CDR3 nucleotides: TGTGCCAGCAGCACAGAACGTGGGTGGAGAGGCACAGATACGCAGTATTTT. Variable domain in full (rest from reference TRBV7-9 and TRBJ2-3): DTGVSQNPRHKITKRGQNVTFRCDPISEHNRLYWYRQTLGQGPEFLTYFQNEAQLEKSRLLSDRFSAERPKGSFSTLEIQRTEQGDSAMYLCASSTERGWRGTDTQYFGPGTRLTVL.

This clonotype showed up just a few times. The chain carries TRBV7-6 and TRBJ2-3; either TRBD1 or TRBD2 may supply D (7 bases each). Trimming stripped 1 base from V and 2 bases from J, with 16 bases between. The CDR3 totals 17 residues. Germline V gives CDR1 SGHVS, CDR2 FNYEAQ. This chain's CDR3 is CASSLGARGGFTDTQYF. Here the CDR3 DNA reads TGTGCCAGCAGCTTAGGGGCCAGGGGGGGATTCACAGATACGCAGTATTTT. Supplemented by reference TRBV7-6 and TRBJ2-3, the full variable domain reads GAGVSQSPRYKVTKRGQDVALRCDPISGHVSLYWYRQALGQGPEFLTYFNYEAQQDKSGLPNDRFSAERPEGSISTLTIQRTEQRDSAMYRCASSLGARGGFTDTQYFGPGTRLTVL.

J is TRBJ2-7 and V is TRBV3-1, with D unclear. The CDR3 has 14 residues. Per germline, CDR1 LGHDT and CDR2 YNNKEL (reference sequence). With 6 bases removed from V and 0 bases from J, the gap between germline ends came to 12 bases. For the CDR3, the DNA is TGTGCCAGCAGTGATAGATCCTCCTCCTACGAGCAGTACTTC. It is translated as CASSDRSSSYEQYF.